This T cell receptor (beta chain) was obtained from a study of cytomegalovirus exposure and HLA in healthy donors. Study-level points and caveats: Reports indicate that TCR beta sequences accurately predicted the HLA-A and HLA-B alleles of most subjects. Earlier findings revealed that most TCR beta V segments proved productive either about 87% or about 30% of the time. When a later analysis compared HLA-associated TCR beta chains with equally common others, the HLA-associated chains turned out to be more clonally expanded and to have lower generation probabilities. Three CMV-associated chains were confirmed in vitro to be specific for CMV antigens.

Note on this clone: Its antigen is not identified.

The V gene's germline CDR1 is MNHNS and CDR2 SASEGT. V was pared by 10 bases and J by 1 base, with 13 bases between. The CDR3 loop spans 13 amino acids. The PCR was carried out with 60 Vbeta primers and 13 Jbeta primers. TCRdb keeps only in-frame clones here, not all; method: immunoSEQ multiplex PCR. This table has 200,000 or so clones, around 80% appearing once. The TCR was taken from a girl aged 2 to 9 in good health and CMV-seronegative. The chain has TRBV6-1 and TRBJ1-1; D perhaps matches TRBD1 (5 bases). Sequenced material: PBMCs. The CDR3 DNA is TGTGCCACTACCTTGGACAAGAACACTGAAGCTTTCTTT. The encoded protein is CATTLDKNTEAFF.